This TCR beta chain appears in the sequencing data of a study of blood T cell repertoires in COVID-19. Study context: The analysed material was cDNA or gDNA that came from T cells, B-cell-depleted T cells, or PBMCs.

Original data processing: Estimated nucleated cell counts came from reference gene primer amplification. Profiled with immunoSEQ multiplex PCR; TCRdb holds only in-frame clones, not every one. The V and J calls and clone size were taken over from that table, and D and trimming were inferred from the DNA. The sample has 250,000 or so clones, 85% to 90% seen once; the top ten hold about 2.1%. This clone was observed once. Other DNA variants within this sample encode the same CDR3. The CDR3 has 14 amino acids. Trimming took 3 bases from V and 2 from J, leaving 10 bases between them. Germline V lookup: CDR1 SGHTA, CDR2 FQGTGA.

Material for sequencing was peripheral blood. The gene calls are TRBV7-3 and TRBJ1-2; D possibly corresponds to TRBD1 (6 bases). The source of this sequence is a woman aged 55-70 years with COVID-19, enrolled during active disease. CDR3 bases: TGTGCCAGCAGCTTGGGGCAGGGGAACTATGGCTACACCTTC. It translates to CASSLGQGNYGYTF.